These 22 T cell receptor beta chains originate from one sample sequenced in a study of blood T cell repertoires in COVID-19. The data were produced by immunoSEQ multiplex PCR, yet TCRdb's version contains in-frame clones alone and is incomplete. Of under 200,000 clones in the sample, 79% were seen once. The sequenced sample consisted of PBMCs or T cells enriched from blood (not recorded which). These receptors all come from a woman in her 70s in a cohort exposed to, infected with or recovered from COVID-19 (not recorded which).

The V call is TRBV2, the J call TRBJ2-3, with TRBD1 matching 7 bases. The length of the CDR3 is 15 residues. Germline CDR1 is SNHLY and CDR2 is FYNNEI. V lost 7 bases to trimming and J lost 3 bases; unmatched junction nucleotides: 10. CDR3 bases: TGTGCCAGCAACATACCGGGACAGCGAACAGATACGCAGTATTTT. Its translation: CASNIPGQRTDTQYF.

V gene TRBV28 combines with J gene TRBJ1-2; D gene unclear. There are 13 residues in the CDR3. Trimming shortened V by 2 bases and J by 5 bases, and 9 bases separated the two germline ends. Germline V gene data show CDR1 as MDHEN and CDR2 as SYDVKM. CDR3 amino acids: CASSLPGGYGYTF. The CDR3 DNA reads as TGTGCCAGCAGTTTACCAGGCGGGTATGGCTACACCTTC.

This clone was seen once. This chain connects TRBV7-3 to TRBJ2-3; 12 bases fit TRBD1. Germline assignment: CDR1 SGHTA and CDR2 FQGTGA. The CDR3 totals 15 residues. V was pared by 5 bases and J by 3 bases, with 3 bases of the junction left unmatched. The CDR3 DNA reads TGTGCCAGCAGCCCGGGACAGGGGGCTACAGATACGCAGTATTTT. It yields the protein CASSPGQGATDTQYF.

V gene TRBV11-2 combines with J gene TRBJ2-1; the D is unclear. V was pared by 5 bases and J by 0 bases, with 11 bases between. Germline values: CDR1 SGHAT, CDR2 FQNNGV. The CDR3 has 15 amino acids. The CDR3 is CASSVRLSSYNEQFF. CDR3 bases: TGTGCCAGCAGCGTCCGACTGAGCTCCTACAATGAGCAGTTCTTC.

The CDR3 nucleotides are TGTGCCAGCAGTGCGACCCAAACTAAGGGCTACACCTTC. Its translation: CASSATQTKGYTF. This chain uses TRBV28 with TRBJ1-2; no reliable D call. CDR1 MDHEN and CDR2 SYDVKM come from the germline V gene. This CDR3 has 13 amino acids. Between the trimmed V and J ends, which lost 5 bases and 8 bases, there was a span of 15 bases.

The rearrangement uses TRBV11-3 and TRBJ2-7; no clear D gene. Germline assignment: CDR1 SGHNT and CDR2 YENEEA. Trimming pared 2 bases from V and 2 bases from J, leaving 13 bases between. The CDR3 covers 15 residues. This CDR3 is CASSLLPGQAYEQYF. The CDR3 DNA follows: TGTGCCAGCAGCTTACTCCCGGGTCAAGCCTACGAGCAGTACTTC.

Concerning this clone: At one boundary the junction diverges from the germline segment, which might be a read error. The chain employs TRBV30 and TRBJ1-1; TRBD1 is a possible D gene (6 bases). The CDR3 spans 12 residues. In germline, CDR1 is GTSNPN, CDR2 SVGIG (reference sequence). The CDR3 bases are TGTGCCTGGAGTTTCCGGGACACCGAAGCTTTCTTT. It translates to CAWSFRDTEAFF.

J is TRBJ2-7 and V is TRBV6-2 or TRBV6-3; 12 bases align to TRBD2. J lost 7 bases, V lost 4 bases, and 17 bases had no gene match. This CDR3 contains 18 residues. Per the germline V gene, CDR1 is MNHEY and CDR2 is SVGEGT. CDR3 residues: CASSSPLAGGPGTGEQYF. The CDR3 nucleotides are TGTGCCAGCAGTTCCCCCCTAGCGGGAGGGCCGGGAACTGGGGAGCAGTACTTC.

This chain joins TRBV10-3 and TRBJ1-5, with 9 bases that match TRBD1. Germline-derived CDR1 and CDR2 are ENHRY and SYGVKD. This CDR3 has 15 amino acids. V lost 9 bases to trimming and J lost 6 bases; unmatched junction nucleotides: 12. CDR3 amino acids: CAISVGQGIGQPQHF. The CDR3 DNA sequence: TGTGCCATTTCCGTCGGACAGGGGATTGGTCAGCCCCAGCATTTT.

CDR3 bases: TGTGCCAGCAGCTTATTCCCAGGACAGGCGAACACTGAAGCTTTCTTT. This translates into CASSLFPGQANTEAFF. V usage is TRBV7-2 and J usage is TRBJ1-1; the match to TRBD1 covers 7 bases. Per the germline V gene, CDR1 is SGHTA and CDR2 is FQGNSA. The CDR3 spans 16 residues. Losses at the gene ends were 2 bases for V and 1 base for J; bases not matched to a gene: 7.

The rearrangement joins TRBV7-9 to TRBJ2-1, with D perhaps TRBD2 (6 bases). V shed 3 bases and J shed 13 bases, with 10 bases lying between them. Germline V CDR1 and CDR2: SEHNR, FQNEAQ (reference sequence). This CDR3 is built from 11 residues. The CDR3 region is CASSFMDYQFF. For the CDR3, the DNA is TGTGCCAGCAGCTTTATGGACTACCAGTTCTTC.

The chain carries TRBV11-2 and TRBJ1-2; D call uncertain. The CDR3 runs 13 residues. The germline V gene has CDR1 SGHAT and CDR2 FQNNGV. V shed 6 bases and J shed 6 bases, with 14 bases lying between them. The CDR3 loop is CASSSSWSDGYTF. The CDR3 bases are TGTGCCAGCAGTTCTTCTTGGAGTGATGGCTACACCTTC.

The chain carries TRBV2 and TRBJ1-5; 7 bases align to TRBD1. CDR3 size: 14 residues. The germline V gene has CDR1 SNHLY and CDR2 FYNNEI. Unmatched junction bases numbered 5, after V lost 6 bases and J lost 3 bases. CDR3 loop: CASRRGQVNQPQHF. CDR3 bases: TGTGCCAGCAGAAGAGGACAGGTCAATCAGCCCCAGCATTTT.

The V and J genes are TRBV5-8 and TRBJ1-6; possible D gene TRBD1, 6 bases. The CDR3 contains 14 residues. CDR1 is SGHTS, CDR2 YDEGEE, per germline. Trimming pared 1 base from V and 9 bases from J, leaving 11 bases between. CDR3 in amino acids: CASSLQGQGSPLHF. The CDR3 nucleotides read TGTGCCAGCAGCTTGCAGGGGCAGGGTTCACCCCTCCACTTT.

This clone occurred many times. The chain combines TRBV19 with TRBJ1-1; perhaps TRBD1 as D (6 bases). The germline gives CDR1 LNHDA, CDR2 SQIVND (reference sequence). This CDR3 is 15 amino acids long. Trimming shortened V by 7 bases and J by 0 bases, and 15 bases separated the two germline ends. The CDR3 DNA reads as TGTGCCAGTACCTGGGTGACAGGCATGAACACTGAAGCTTTCTTT. It is translated as CASTWVTGMNTEAFF.

The chain has TRBV11-1 and TRBJ1-2; D not certain. This CDR3 has 13 amino acids. Trimming took 6 bases from V and 8 from J, leaving 16 bases between them. CDR1 and CDR2 (germline): SGHAT, FQDESV (reference sequence). The CDR3 is CASSPGKIGGYTF. In DNA, the CDR3 is TGTGCCAGCAGTCCCGGGAAGATAGGAGGCTACACCTTC.

The CDR3 spells CASSLDLPTGNEQFF. Written as DNA, the CDR3 is TGTGCCAGCAGCTTAGATCTTCCGACAGGGAATGAGCAGTTCTTC. This rearrangement joins TRBV7-2 to TRBJ2-1; 7 nucleotides align to TRBD1. V was pared by 1 base and J by 7 bases, with 7 bases of the junction left unmatched. The CDR3 consists of 15 residues. Germline CDR1 is SGHTA and CDR2 is FQGNSA.

The chain combines TRBV6-5 with TRBJ2-5; tentative D call: TRBD2 (5 bases). The germline V gene has CDR1 MNHEY and CDR2 SVGAGI. The CDR3 extends over 16 amino acids. Trimming cost V 0 bases and J 5 bases, with 16 bases left between them. The CDR3 spells CASSYSKSLAGETQYF. CDR3 sequence (DNA): TGTGCCAGCAGTTACTCCAAATCGCTAGCTGGGGAGACCCAGTACTTC.

Only one count was recorded for this clone. The chain couples TRBV28 to TRBJ1-2; the match to TRBD1 covers 7 bases. The germline gives CDR1 MDHEN, CDR2 SYDVKM. The length of the CDR3 is 15 residues. V was pared by 5 bases and J by 8 bases, with 14 bases of the junction left unmatched. Here the CDR3 reads CASSTTSTGPKGYTF. For the CDR3, the DNA is TGTGCCAGCAGTACCACCTCGACAGGGCCCAAGGGCTACACCTTC.

This clone appeared a few times. The chain uses TRBV4-1 and TRBJ1-2; D call uncertain. V lost 0 bases and J lost 0, with 8 bases in between. Germline V lookup: CDR1 MGHRA, CDR2 YSYEKL. The CDR3 has 15 residues. CDR3 DNA sequence: TGCGCCAGCAGCCAAGAGAACACCGCTAACTATGGCTACACCTTC. Translated: CASSQENTANYGYTF.

V gene TRBV11-2 combines with J gene TRBJ1-2; TRBD1 aligns across 7 bases. CDR3 length: 13 amino acids. The V and J ends lost 6 bases and 5 bases, in that order; junction bases with no gene match: 6. Germline assignment: CDR1 SGHAT and CDR2 FQNNGV. The CDR3 bases are TGTGCCAGCAGTTTAACAGGGGATTATGGCTACACCTTC. Residues: CASSLTGDYGYTF.

The J gene is TRBJ2-7, the V gene TRBV15, with a weak D call TRBD2 (5 bases). This CDR3 is 12 amino acids long. Trimming shortened V by 5 bases and J by 4 bases, and 9 bases separated the two germline ends. Germline-derived CDR1 and CDR2 are LNHNV and YYDKDF (reference sequence). The CDR3 loop is CATSGSGYEQYF. CDR3 nucleotide sequence: TGTGCCACCAGCGGTTCGGGATACGAGCAGTACTTC.